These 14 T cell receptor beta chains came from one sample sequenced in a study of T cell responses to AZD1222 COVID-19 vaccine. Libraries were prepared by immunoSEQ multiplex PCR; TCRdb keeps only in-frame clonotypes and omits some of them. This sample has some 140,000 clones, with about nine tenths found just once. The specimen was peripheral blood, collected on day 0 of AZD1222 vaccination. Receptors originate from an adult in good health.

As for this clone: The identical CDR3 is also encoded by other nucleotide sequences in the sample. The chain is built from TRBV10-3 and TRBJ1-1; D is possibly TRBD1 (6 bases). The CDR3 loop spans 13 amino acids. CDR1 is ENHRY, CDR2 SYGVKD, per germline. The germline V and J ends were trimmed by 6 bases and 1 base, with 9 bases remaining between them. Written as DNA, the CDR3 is TGTGCCATCAGCTCGACAGGGAACACTGAAGCTTTCTTT. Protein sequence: CAISSTGNTEAFF.

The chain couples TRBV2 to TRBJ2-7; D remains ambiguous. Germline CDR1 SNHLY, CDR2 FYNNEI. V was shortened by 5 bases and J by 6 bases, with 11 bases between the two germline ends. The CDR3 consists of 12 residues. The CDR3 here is CASSLSSPEQYF. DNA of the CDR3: TGTGCCAGCAGTCTCTCCTCCCCCGAGCAGTACTTC.

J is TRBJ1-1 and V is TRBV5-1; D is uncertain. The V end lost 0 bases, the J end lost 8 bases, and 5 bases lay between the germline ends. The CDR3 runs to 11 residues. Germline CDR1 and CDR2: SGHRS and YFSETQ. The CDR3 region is CASSLDREAFF. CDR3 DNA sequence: TGCGCCAGCAGCTTGGACAGAGAAGCTTTCTTT. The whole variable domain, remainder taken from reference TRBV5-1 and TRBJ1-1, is KAGVTQTPRYLIKTRGQQVTLSCSPISGHRSVSWYQQTPGQGLQFLFEYFSETQRNKGNFPGRFSGRQFSNSRSEMNVSTLELGDSALYLCASSLDREAFFGQGTRLTVV.

The CDR3 region has the DNA TGTGCCAGCAGCTTAGGACAGGGCTCTGGAAACACCATATATTTT. Translation gives CASSLGQGSGNTIYF. The chain is built from TRBV7-6 and TRBJ1-3, with 7 bases lining up with TRBD1. CDR3 length: 15 amino acids. Trimming cost V 1 base and J 0 bases; bases outside gene matches: 0. Germline V lookup: CDR1 SGHVS, CDR2 FNYEAQ.

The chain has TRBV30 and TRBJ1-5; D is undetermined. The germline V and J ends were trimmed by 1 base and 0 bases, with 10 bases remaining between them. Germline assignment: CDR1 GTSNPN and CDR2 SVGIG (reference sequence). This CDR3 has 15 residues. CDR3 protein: CAWSAGVFSNQPQHF. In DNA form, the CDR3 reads TGTGCCTGGAGTGCGGGCGTTTTTAGCAATCAGCCCCAGCATTTT. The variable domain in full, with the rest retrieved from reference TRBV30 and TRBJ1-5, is SQTIHQWPATLVQPVGSPLSLECTVEGTSNPNLYWYRQAAGRGLQLLFYSVGIGQISSEVPQNLSASRPQDRQFILSSKKLLLSDSGFYLCAWSAGVFSNQPQHFGDGTRLSIL.

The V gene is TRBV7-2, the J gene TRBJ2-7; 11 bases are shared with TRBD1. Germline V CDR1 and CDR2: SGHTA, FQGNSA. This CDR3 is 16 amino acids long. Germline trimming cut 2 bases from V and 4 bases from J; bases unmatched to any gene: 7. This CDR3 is CASSLNSGTGGYEQYF. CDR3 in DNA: TGTGCCAGCAGCTTAAACTCCGGGACAGGGGGGTACGAGCAGTACTTC.

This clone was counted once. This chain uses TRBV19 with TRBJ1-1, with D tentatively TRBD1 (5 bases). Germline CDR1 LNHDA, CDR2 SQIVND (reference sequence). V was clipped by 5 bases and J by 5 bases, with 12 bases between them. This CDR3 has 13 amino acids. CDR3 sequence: CASSAGRGTEAFF. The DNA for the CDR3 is TGTGCCAGTAGTGCAGGGCGGGGGACTGAAGCTTTCTTT.

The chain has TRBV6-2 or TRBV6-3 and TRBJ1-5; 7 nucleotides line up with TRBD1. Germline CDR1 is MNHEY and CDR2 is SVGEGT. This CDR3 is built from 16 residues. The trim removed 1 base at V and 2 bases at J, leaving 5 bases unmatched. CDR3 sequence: CASSYYTGVGNQPQHF. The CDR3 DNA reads TGTGCCAGCAGTTACTACACAGGGGTTGGCAATCAGCCCCAGCATTTT.

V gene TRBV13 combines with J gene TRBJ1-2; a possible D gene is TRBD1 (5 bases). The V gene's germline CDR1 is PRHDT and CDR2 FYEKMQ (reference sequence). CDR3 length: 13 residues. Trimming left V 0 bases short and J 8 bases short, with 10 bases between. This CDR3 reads CASSLGGVGGYTF. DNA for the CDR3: TGTGCCAGCAGCTTAGGGGGGGTTGGAGGCTACACCTTC.

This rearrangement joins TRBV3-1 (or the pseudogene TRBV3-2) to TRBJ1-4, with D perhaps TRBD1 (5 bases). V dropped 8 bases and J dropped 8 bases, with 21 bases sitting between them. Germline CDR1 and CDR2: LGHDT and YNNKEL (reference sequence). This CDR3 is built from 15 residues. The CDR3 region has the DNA TGTGCCAGCGCCCCCCGAGGGCAGGGTGGGGAAAAACTGTTTTTT. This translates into CASAPRGQGGEKLFF.

CDR3 loop: CASSPAGGANVLTF. The CDR3 coding sequence is TGTGCCAGCAGCCCCGCCGGGGGCGCCAACGTCCTGACTTTC. The rearrangement joins TRBV7-6 to TRBJ2-6; D tentatively fits TRBD1 or TRBD2 (6 bases each). Germline CDR1 reads SGHVS; CDR2 reads FNYEAQ. The V end was cut by 5 bases, the J end by 7 bases, with 12 bases between. CDR3 length equals 14 residues.

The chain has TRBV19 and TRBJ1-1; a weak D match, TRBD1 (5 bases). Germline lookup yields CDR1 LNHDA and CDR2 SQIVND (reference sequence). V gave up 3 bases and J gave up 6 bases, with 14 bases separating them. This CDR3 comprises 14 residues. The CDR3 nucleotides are TGTGCCAGTAGTATCATGGCGGGGGAGGCTGAAGCTTTCTTT. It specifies CASSIMAGEAEAFF.

In DNA, the CDR3 is TGTGCCTGGGAGGGGGGGTTCTCCTACAATGAGCAGTTCTTC. Protein product: CAWEGGFSYNEQFF. The chain carries TRBV30 and TRBJ2-1, with D possibly TRBD2 on 7 matching bases. Germline CDR1 is GTSNPN and CDR2 is SVGIG (reference sequence). This CDR3 has 14 residues. Deletions cut 5 bases from V and 0 bases from J, with 11 bases between.

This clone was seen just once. CDR3 sequence reads: CASSETPVISTNEKLFF. The CDR3 bases are TGCGCCAGCAGCGAGACCCCCGTTATCTCAACTAATGAAAAACTGTTTTTT. The chain links TRBV4-1 to TRBJ1-4; D uncertain. Trimming took 5 bases from V and 0 from J, leaving 16 bases between them. Germline V gene data show CDR1 as MGHRA and CDR2 as YSYEKL. The CDR3 sequence is 17 residues long.